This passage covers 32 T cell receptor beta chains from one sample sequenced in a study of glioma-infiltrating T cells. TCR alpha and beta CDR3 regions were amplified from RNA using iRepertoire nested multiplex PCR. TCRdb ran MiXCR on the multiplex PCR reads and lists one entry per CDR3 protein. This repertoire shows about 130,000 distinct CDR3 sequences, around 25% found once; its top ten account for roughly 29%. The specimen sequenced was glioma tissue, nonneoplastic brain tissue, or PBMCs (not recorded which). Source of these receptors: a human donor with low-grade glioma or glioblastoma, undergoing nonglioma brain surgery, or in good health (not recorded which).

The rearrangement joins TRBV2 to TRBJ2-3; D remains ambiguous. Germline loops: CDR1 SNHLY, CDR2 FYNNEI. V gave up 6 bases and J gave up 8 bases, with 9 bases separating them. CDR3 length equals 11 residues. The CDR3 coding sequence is TGTGCCAGCAGGTCGCTTTCTACGCAGTATTTT. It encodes CASRSLSTQYF.

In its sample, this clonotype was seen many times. This chain's CDR3 is CASSRGLALEQFF. The CDR3, as DNA: TGTGCCAGCAGTCGGGGACTAGCGCTTGAGCAGTTCTTC. The chain combines TRBV28 with TRBJ2-1; 10 nucleotides agree with TRBD2. CDR3 size: 13 residues. V lost 5 bases to trimming and J lost 9 bases; unmatched junction nucleotides: 4. Germline V gives CDR1 MDHEN, CDR2 SYDVKM.

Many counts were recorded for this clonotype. CDR3 amino acids: CASSLTGISTDTQYF. The DNA for the CDR3 is TGTGCCAGCAGCTTGACAGGGATAAGCACAGATACGCAGTATTTT. The chain is built from TRBV11-2 and TRBJ2-3; 7 nucleotides agree with TRBD1. The CDR3 contains 15 residues. Trimming removed 3 bases from V and 0 bases from J; junction bases left unmatched: 3. Germline values: CDR1 SGHAT, CDR2 FQNNGV.

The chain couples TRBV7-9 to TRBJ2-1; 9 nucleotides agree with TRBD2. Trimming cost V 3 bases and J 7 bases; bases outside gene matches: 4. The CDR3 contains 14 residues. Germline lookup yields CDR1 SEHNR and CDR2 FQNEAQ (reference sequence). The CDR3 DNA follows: TGTGCCAGCAGCTTCGCGGGGGGGCCTAATGAGCAGTTCTTC. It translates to CASSFAGGPNEQFF. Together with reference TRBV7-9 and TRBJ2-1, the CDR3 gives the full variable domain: DTGVSQNPRHKITKRGQNVTFRCDPISEHNRLYWYRQTLGQGPEFLTYFQNEAQLEKSRLLSDRFSAERPKGSFSTLEIQRTEQGDSAMYLCASSFAGGPNEQFFGPGTRLTVL.

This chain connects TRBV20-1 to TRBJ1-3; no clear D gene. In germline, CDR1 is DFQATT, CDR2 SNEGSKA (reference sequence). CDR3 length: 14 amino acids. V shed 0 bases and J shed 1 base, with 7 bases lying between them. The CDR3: CSARDWGSGNTIYF. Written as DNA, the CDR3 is TGCAGTGCTAGAGATTGGGGATCTGGAAACACCATATATTTT.

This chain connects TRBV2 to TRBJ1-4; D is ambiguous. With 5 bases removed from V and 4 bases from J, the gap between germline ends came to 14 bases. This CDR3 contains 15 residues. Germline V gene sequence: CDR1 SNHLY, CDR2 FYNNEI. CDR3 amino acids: CASSPLPGVNEKLFF. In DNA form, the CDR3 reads TGTGCCAGCAGTCCACTCCCCGGTGTTAATGAAAAACTGTTTTTT.

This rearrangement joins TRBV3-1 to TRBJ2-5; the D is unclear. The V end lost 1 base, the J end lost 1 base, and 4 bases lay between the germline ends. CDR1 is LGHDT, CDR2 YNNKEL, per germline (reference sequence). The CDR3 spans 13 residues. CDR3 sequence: CASSQAPQETQYF. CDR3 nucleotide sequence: TGTGCCAGCAGCCAAGCTCCCCAAGAGACCCAGTACTTC.

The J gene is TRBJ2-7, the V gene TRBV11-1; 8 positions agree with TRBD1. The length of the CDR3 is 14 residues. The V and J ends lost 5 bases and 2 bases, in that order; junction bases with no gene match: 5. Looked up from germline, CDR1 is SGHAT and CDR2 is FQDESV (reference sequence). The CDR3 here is CASSLSRGPYEQYV. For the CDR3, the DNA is TGTGCCAGCAGCCTAAGCAGGGGGCCCTACGAGCAGTACGTC.

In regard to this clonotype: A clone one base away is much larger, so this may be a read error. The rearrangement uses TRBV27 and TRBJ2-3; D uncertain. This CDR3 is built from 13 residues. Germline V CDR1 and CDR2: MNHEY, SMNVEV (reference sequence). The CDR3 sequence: CASGFDLSDTQYF. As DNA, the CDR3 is TGTGCCAGCGGTTTTGACCTGTCAGATACGCAGTATTTT.

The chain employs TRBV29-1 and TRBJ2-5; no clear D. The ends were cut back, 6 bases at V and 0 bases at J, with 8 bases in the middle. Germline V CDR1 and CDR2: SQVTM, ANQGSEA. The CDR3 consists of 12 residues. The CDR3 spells CSVAIHQETQYF. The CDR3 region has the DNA TGCAGCGTGGCCATCCACCAAGAGACCCAGTACTTC.

CDR3 sequence reads: CASSFTGGPDTQYF. For the CDR3, the DNA is TGCGCCAGCAGCTTTACTGGGGGCCCAGATACGCAGTATTTT. The chain is built from TRBV5-1 and TRBJ2-3; a weak D match, TRBD1 (6 bases). CDR3 length equals 14 residues. Germline values: CDR1 SGHRS, CDR2 YFSETQ. The ends were cut back, 2 bases at V and 4 bases at J, with 11 bases in the middle.

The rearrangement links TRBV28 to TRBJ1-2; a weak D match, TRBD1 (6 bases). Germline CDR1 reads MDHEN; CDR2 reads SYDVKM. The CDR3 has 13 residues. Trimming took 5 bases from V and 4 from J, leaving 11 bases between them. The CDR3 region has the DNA TGTGCCAGCAGTAAGGGGGGAGGCTATGGCTACACCTTC. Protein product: CASSKGGGYGYTF.

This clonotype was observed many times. The CDR3 DNA reads as TGTGCCAGCAGCTCTGGACTAGCGGGGGTAACAGATACGCAGTATTTT. Amino acids: CASSSGLAGVTDTQYF. The chain combines TRBV7-9 with TRBJ2-3; 13 positions agree with TRBD2. Germline V gene sequence: CDR1 SEHNR, CDR2 FQNEAQ (reference sequence). The CDR3 extends over 16 amino acids. The V segment lost 4 bases and the J segment 3 bases; nucleotides outside the gene matches: 4.

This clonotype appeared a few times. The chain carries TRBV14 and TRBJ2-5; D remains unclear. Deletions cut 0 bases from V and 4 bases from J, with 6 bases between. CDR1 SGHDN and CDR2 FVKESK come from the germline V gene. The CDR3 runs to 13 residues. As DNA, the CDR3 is TGTGCCAGCAGCCAAGAGGAGAGAGAGACCCAGTACTTC. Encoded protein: CASSQEERETQYF.

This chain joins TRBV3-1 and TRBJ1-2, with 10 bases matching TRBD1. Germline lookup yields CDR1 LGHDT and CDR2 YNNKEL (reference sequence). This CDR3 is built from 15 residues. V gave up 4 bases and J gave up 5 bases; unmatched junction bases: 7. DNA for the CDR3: TGTGCCAGCAGCCTCCGAGGACAGGGGGAGTATGGCTACACCTTC. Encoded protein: CASSLRGQGEYGYTF.

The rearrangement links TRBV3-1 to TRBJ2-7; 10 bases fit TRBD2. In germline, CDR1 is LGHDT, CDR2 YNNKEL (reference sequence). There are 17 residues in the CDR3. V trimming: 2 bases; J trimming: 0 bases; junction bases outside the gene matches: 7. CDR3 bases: TGTGCCAGCAGCCAACCACTAGCGGGGACGAGCTCCTACGAGCAGTACGTC. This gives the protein CASSQPLAGTSSYEQYV.

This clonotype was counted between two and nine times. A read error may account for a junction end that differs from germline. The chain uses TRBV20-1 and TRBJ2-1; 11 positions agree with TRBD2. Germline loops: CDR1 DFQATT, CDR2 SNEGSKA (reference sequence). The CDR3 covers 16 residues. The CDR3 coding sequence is TGCAGTGCTGGCGCCACTAGCGGGGGCTCCTACAATGAGCAGTCCTTC. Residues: CSAGATSGGSYNEQSF.

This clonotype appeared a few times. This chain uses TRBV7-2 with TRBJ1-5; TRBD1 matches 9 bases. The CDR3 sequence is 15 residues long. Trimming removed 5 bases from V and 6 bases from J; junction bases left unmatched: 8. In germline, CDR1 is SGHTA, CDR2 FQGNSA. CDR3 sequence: CASSPRTGASQPQHF. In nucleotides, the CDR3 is TGTGCCAGCAGCCCCCGGACAGGGGCGAGTCAGCCCCAGCATTTT.

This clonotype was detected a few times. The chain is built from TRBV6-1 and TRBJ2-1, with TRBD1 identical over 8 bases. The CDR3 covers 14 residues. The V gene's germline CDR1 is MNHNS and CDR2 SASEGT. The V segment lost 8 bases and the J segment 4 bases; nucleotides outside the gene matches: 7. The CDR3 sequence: CASAPGTGYNEQFF. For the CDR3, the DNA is TGTGCCAGCGCGCCCGGGACAGGTTACAATGAGCAGTTCTTC.

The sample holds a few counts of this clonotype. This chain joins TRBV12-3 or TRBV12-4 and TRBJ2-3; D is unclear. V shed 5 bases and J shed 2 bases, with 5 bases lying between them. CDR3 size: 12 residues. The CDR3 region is CASSIDTDTQYF. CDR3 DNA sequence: TGTGCCAGCAGTATCGACACAGATACGCAGTATTTT.

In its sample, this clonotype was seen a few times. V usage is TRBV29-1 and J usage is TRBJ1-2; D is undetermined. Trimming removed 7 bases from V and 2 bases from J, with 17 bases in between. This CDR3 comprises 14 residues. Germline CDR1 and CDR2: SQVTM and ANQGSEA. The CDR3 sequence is CSAPLGVENYGYTF. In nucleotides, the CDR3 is TGCAGCGCCCCACTCGGAGTAGAGAACTATGGCTACACCTTC.

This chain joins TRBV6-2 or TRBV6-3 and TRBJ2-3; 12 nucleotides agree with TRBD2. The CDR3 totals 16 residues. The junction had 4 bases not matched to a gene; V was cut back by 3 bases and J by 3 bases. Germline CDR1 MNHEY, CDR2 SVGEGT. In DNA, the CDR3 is TGTGCCAGCAGTTATGGACTAGCGGGGCTTACAGATACGCAGTATTTT. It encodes CASSYGLAGLTDTQYF.

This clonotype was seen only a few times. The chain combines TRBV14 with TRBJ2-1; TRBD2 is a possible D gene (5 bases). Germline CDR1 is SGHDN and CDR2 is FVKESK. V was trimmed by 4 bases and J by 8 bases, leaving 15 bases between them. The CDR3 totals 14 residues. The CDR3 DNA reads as TGTGCCAGCAGCCGGCACCTCGGAGGTGATGAGCAGTTCTTC. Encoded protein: CASSRHLGGDEQFF.

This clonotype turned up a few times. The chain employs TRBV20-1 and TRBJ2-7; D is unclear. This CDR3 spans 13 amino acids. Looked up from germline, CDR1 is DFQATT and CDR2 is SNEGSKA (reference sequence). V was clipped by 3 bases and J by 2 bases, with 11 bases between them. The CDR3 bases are TGCAGTGCTAGGGGCGACATCACCTACGAGCAGTACGTC. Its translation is CSARGDITYEQYV.

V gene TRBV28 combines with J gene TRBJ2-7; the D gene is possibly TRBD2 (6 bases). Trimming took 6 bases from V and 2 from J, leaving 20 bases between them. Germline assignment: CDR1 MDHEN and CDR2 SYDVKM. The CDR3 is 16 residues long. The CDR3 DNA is TGTGCCAGCAGCCCGATCGGGACTTTGGGAGCCTACGAGCAGTACGTC. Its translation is CASSPIGTLGAYEQYV.

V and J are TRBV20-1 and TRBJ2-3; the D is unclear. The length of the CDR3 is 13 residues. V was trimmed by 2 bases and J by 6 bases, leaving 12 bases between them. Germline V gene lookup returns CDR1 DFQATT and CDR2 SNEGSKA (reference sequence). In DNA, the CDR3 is TGCAGTGCTAGAAAAGTAGCCTGGGATACGCAGTATTTT. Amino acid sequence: CSARKVAWDTQYF.

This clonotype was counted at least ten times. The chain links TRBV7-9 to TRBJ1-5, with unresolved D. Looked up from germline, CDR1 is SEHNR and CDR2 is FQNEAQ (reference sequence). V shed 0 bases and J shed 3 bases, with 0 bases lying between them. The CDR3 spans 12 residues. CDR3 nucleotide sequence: TGTGCCAGCAGCTTAGCCAATCAGCCCCAGCATTTT. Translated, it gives CASSLANQPQHF.

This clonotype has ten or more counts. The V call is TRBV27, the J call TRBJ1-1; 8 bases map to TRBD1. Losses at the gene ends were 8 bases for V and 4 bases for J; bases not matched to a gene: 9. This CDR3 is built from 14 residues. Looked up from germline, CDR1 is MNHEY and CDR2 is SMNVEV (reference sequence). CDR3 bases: TGTGCCAGCCAATTCTCAGGGGGCAGCACTGAAGCTTTCTTT. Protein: CASQFSGGSTEAFF.

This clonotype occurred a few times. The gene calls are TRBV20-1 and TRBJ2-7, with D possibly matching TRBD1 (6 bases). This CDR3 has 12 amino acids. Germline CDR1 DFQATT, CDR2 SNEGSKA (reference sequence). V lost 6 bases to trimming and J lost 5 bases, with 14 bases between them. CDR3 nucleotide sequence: TGCAGTGCCCAACTGCAGGGGAACGAGCAGTACGTC. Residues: CSAQLQGNEQYV.

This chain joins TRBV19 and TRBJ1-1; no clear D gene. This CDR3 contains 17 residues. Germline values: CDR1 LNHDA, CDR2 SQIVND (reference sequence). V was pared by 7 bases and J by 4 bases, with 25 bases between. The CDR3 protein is CASIPSSFSSSSTEAFF. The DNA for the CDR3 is TGTGCCAGTATCCCCTCGTCATTTTCCAGCAGTAGCACTGAAGCTTTCTTT.

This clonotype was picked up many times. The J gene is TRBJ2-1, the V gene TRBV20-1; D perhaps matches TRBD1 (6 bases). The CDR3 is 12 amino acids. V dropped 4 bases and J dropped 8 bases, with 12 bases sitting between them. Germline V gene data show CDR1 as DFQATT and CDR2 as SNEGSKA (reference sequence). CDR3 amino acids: CSATNRDDEQFF. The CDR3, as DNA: TGCAGTGCTACAAACAGGGACGATGAGCAGTTCTTC.

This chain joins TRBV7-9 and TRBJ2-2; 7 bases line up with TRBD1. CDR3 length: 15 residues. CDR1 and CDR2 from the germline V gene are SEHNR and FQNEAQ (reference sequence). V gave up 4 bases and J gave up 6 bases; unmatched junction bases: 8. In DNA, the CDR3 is TGTGCCAGCAGCTCCGGCCAGGGGGTGGCCGGGGAGCTGTTTTTT. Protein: CASSSGQGVAGELFF.